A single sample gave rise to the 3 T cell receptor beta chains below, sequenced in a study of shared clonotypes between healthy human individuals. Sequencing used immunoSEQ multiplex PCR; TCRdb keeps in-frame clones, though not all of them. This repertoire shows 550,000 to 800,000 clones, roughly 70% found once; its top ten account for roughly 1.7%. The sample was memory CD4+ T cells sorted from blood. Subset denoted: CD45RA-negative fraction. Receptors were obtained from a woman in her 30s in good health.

Written as DNA, the CDR3 is TGTGCCAGCAGTTATAGCAACAATGAGCAGTTCTTC. This codes for CASSYSNNEQFF. The rearrangement uses TRBV11-2 and TRBJ2-1; no firm D call. This CDR3 spans 12 amino acids. The germline V gene encodes CDR1 SGHAT and CDR2 FQNNGV. V was cut by 6 bases and J by 5 bases, with 8 bases left in between.

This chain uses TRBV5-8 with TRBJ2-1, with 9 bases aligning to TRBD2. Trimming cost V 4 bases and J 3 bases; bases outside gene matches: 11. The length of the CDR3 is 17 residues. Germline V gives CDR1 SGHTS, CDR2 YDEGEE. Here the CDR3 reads CASSVDSGLAFYNEQFF. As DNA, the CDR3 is TGTGCCAGCAGCGTTGATTCGGGACTAGCCTTCTACAATGAGCAGTTCTTC.

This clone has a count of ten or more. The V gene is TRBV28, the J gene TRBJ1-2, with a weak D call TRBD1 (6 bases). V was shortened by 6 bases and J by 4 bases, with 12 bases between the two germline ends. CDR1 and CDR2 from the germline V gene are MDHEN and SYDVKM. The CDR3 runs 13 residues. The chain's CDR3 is CASSRTGIYGYTF. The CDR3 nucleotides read TGTGCCAGCAGCCGTACAGGGATCTATGGCTACACCTTC.